This T cell receptor (beta chain) was observed in a study of CD8 T cells in ankylosing spondylitis. The V segment lost 8 bases and the J segment 5 bases; nucleotides outside the gene matches: 19. The CDR3 loop spans 18 amino acids. Germline lookup yields CDR1 LGHDT and CDR2 YNNKEL (reference sequence). General study points: Both synovial fluid and blood in reactive arthritis had previously been reported to carry some motif variants. Ankylosing spondylitis blood appeared to be characterized by a TCR beta motif of under 10 highly homologous variants.

Scientists made TCR beta libraries using quantitative 5'-RACE with molecular barcodes. MiXCR, run by TCRdb on the 5' RACE reads, gives a single entry per CDR3 protein. This table holds some 200,000 distinct CDR3 sequences, 9.5% to 15% found once. As to this clonotype: Its antigen is undetermined.

The TCR sequence derives from a male donor with ankylosing spondylitis or in good health (not recorded which). The chain is built from TRBV3-1 and TRBJ2-1, with 9 bases aligning to TRBD1. The sample was blood, either unsorted or a sorted T cell fraction (not recorded which). CDR3 nucleotide sequence: TGTGCCAGCTGTCCTACGGACTTGGGGGACAGGGTCCACAATGAGCAGTTCTTC. This gives the protein CASCPTDLGDRVHNEQFF.